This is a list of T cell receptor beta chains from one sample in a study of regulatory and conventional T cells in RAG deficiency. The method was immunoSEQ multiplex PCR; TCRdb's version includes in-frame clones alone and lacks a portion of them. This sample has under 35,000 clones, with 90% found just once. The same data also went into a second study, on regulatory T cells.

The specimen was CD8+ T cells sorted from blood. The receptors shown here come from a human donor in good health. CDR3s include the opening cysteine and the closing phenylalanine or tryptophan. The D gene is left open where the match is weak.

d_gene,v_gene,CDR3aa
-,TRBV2,CASSERERDIQYF
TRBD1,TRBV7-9,CASSLIGQGAYNEQFF
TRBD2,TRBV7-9,CASSPIGGSTSYEQYF
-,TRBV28,CASSSTGSVEQFF
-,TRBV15,CATSMGSQETQYF
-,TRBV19,CASISGTYEQYF
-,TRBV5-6,CASSWGSDTQYF
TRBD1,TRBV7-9,CASSPQGDSNQPQHF
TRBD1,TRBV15,CATSGGQGAAGANVLTF
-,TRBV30,CAWSVGGVGDGYTF
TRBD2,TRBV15,CATSSRTSGRTGELFF
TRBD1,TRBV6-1,CASSSTGGLNTEAFF
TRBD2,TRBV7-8,CASSSTSGRSDVGELFF
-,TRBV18,CASSRSPRLGVGGTDTQYF
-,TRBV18,CASSLNTQHQETQYF
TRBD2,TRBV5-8,CASSFRAPGGPDEQFF
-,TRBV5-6,CASTEAGTQSPQHF
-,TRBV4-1,CASSLSATNTGELFF
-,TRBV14,CASSPDFTGELFF
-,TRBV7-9,CASSLGPSEQETQYF
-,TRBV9,CASSVASQLNTEAFF
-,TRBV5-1,CASRIAGPGNTIYF
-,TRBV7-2,CASSLPRLHEQYF
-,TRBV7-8,CASIGGSSYNEQFF
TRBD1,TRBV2,CASSPGTGVFSNQPQHF
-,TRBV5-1,CASSFLETHYEQYF
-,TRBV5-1,CASSPNSNTEAFF
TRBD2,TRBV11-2,CASSLNLAGGITGELFF
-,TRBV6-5,CASSEVENSPLHF
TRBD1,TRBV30,CAWGPGQGYEQYF
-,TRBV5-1,CASSTGTNTGELFF
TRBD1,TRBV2,CATYRGLDYEQYF
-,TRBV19,CASSLGTSVTQHF
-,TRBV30,CAWSLGDEQFF
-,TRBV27,CASSQQEQETQYF
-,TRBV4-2,CASSQDAQGVSYEQYF
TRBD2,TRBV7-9,CASRSSGSTGELFF
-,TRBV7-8,CASSLGARNTEAFF
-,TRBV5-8,CASSDPASGNTEAFF
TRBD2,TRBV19,CASSTGTSGTLAKNIQYF
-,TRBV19,CASSSRQEEKLFF
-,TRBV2,CASSETLSTDTQYF
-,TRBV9,CASSVVPENTEAFF
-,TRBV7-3,CASSSRDLAPPNNEQFF
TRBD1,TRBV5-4,CASSWTGSDTQYF
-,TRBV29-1,CSVRTLNTQYF
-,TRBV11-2,CASSFYSGYGNTEAFF
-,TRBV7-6,CASSPGRGLGDTQYF
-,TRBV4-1,CASSQEGNVGETQYF
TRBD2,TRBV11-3,CASSGLAYEQYF
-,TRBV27,CGAGTDLYGYTF
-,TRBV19,CASSLQAGTEAFF
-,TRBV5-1,CASSSSYEQYF
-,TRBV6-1,CAVRIWTGELFF
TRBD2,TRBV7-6,CASSSSGGTDTQYF